These T cell receptor beta chains were read from a single sample in a study of identical twins. TCRdb reanalysed the 5' RACE reads using MiXCR and keeps one entry per CDR3 protein. This table has about 570,000 distinct CDR3 sequences, just under 10% appearing once. The same sample was also studied in work on yellow fever vaccine responses in identical twins.

Sample: PBMCs. Receptors were obtained from a woman younger than 35 in good health. Both conserved end residues are part of each CDR3. Each record gives: J gene, clone size, D gene, V gene, CDR3 DNA, CDR3 protein. D genes are given only for firm matches. For some rows the clone size is stated as once, few or many, or as a class when expanded; others skip it.

TRBJ2-3,few,TRBD2,TRBV15,TGTGCCACCAGTCTAGCGGGGTCTAGCACAGATACGCAGTATTTT,CATSLAGSSTDTQYF
TRBJ1-6,.,.,TRBV9,TGTGCCAGCAGCGTAGGGGACACCTATAATTCACCCCTCCACTTT,CASSVGDTYNSPLHF
TRBJ1-5,few,TRBD1,TRBV20-1,TGCAGTGCTAGAGGCGACAGGGGGAATTCTCAGCCCCAGCATTTT,CSARGDRGNSQPQHF
TRBJ2-1,.,TRBD2,TRBV6-2/TRBV6-3,TGTGCCAGCAGACTGGGACTAGCGGGCCTTTCATCGTACAATGAGCAGTTCTTC,CASRLGLAGLSSYNEQFF
TRBJ2-7,many,.,TRBV4-2,TGTGCCAGCAGCCAAGTCGGAGGCTCTTCTAATACCTACGAGCAGTACTTC,CASSQVGGSSNTYEQYF
TRBJ1-5,many,.,TRBV30,TGTGCCTGGAGTAACGGACACGATGAGCCCCAGCATTTT,CAWSNGHDEPQHF
TRBJ2-7,.,TRBD2,TRBV20-1,TGCTGTGCTAGAGATGGTCTTCGAGCGGGAGTAGTAAGCGAGCAGTACTTC,CCARDGLRAGVVSEQYF
TRBJ2-1,.,TRBD2,TRBV9,TGTGCCAGCAGCGTGACTAGCGGGTTTTCCTACAATGAGCAGTTCTTC,CASSVTSGFSYNEQFF
TRBJ2-3,many,.,TRBV10-3,TGTGCCATCAGTGAGGGGGGAAGTGGGGCAAATACGCAGTATTTT,CAISEGGSGANTQYF
TRBJ1-2,.,TRBD1,TRBV6-1,TGTGCCAGCAGTGTCAGTCAGGGGGCGAATGGCTACACCTTC,CASSVSQGANGYTF
TRBJ2-1,.,.,TRBV15,TGTGCCACCAGCAGAGATTTCCGTGAGCAGTTCTTC,CATSRDFREQFF
TRBJ2-2,.,.,TRBV5-5,TGTGCCAGCAGTCGGTACCAGAACACCGGGGAGCTGTTTTTT,CASSRYQNTGELFF